This T cell receptor (beta chain) was identified during a study of graft-versus-host responses after intestinal transplantation. Study-wide findings and caveats: Recipient marrow contained GvH clones, some of which appeared first in ileum or blood.

Germline CDR1 GTSNPN, CDR2 SVGIG (reference sequence). The CDR3 is made up of 11 amino acids. Comments on this clone: Its antigen is not identified.

Sequencing was performed with immunoSEQ multiplex PCR; in TCRdb, only in-frame clones are kept and a portion is missing. Here the sample spans approximately 25,000 clones, 93% being singletons. This TCR was sampled from a human patient who received an intestinal transplant, so some T cells may come from the graft donor. Sequencing was performed on PBMCs, taken 18 days after transplant. This chain connects TRBV30 to TRBJ1-3; D is unresolved. The CDR3 loop is CHVSSGNTIYF. CDR3 DNA: TGTCACGTTTCCTCTGGAAACACCATATATTTT.